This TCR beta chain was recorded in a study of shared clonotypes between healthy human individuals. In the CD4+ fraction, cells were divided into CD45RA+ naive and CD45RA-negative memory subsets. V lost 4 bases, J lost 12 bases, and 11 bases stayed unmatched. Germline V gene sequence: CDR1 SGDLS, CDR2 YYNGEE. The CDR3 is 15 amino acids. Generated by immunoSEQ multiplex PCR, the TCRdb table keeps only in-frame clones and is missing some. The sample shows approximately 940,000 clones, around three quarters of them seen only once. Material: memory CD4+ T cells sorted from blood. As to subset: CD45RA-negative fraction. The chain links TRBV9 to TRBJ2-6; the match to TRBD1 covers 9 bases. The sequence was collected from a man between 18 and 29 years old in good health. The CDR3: CASSPAQGQGGVLTF. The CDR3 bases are TGTGCCAGCAGCCCTGCCCAGGGACAGGGCGGCGTCCTGACTTTC. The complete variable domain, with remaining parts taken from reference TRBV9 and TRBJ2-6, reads DSGVTQTPKHLITATGQRVTLRCSPRSGDLSVYWYQQSLDQGLQFLIQYYNGEERAKGNILERFSAQQFPDLHSELNLSSLELGDSALYFCASSPAQGQGGVLTFGAGSRLTVL.